The rows below give T cell receptor beta chains drawn from one sample of a study of spatial heterogeneity in lung cancer. MiXCR, applied by TCRdb to the 5' RACE reads, yields one record per CDR3 protein. Among some 15,000 distinct CDR3 sequences listed, about 15% were seen once. The sample in question was PBMCs, obtained at surgery. These receptors were taken from a male donor with early-stage non-small cell lung cancer. CDR3s include the opening cysteine and the closing phenylalanine or tryptophan. Each record gives: clone size, J gene, D gene, V gene, CDR3 protein, CDR3 DNA. D genes are given only for firm matches. A clone size is listed for some rows: how often the clone was seen (once, few, many), or a class if it is expanded.

clone_size: -; j_call: TRBJ2-3; d_call: -; v_call: TRBV18; cdr3_aa: CASSPPTRTDTQYF; cdr3_nt: TGTGCCAGCTCACCCCCGACTAGAACAGATACGCAGTATTTT
clone_size: few; j_call: TRBJ2-7; d_call: -; v_call: TRBV12-3/TRBV12-4; cdr3_aa: CASSRGDGGQYF; cdr3_nt: TGTGCCAGCAGTAGAGGGGACGGCGGGCAGTACTTC
clone_size: -; j_call: TRBJ1-6; d_call: TRBD1; v_call: TRBV6-5; cdr3_aa: CASSVGTGGISPLHF; cdr3_nt: TGTGCCAGCAGTGTCGGGACAGGGGGAATCTCACCCCTCCACTTT
clone_size: few; j_call: TRBJ2-3; d_call: TRBD2; v_call: TRBV19; cdr3_aa: CASSTSGGLDTQYF; cdr3_nt: TGTGCCAGTAGTACCAGCGGGGGGTTGGATACGCAGTATTTT
clone_size: -; j_call: TRBJ1-3; d_call: -; v_call: TRBV4-3; cdr3_aa: CASSQDQAGHTGNTIYF; cdr3_nt: TGCGCCAGCAGCCAAGATCAGGCAGGGCATACTGGAAACACCATATATTTT
clone_size: -; j_call: TRBJ1-4; d_call: TRBD1; v_call: TRBV4-3; cdr3_aa: CASSQDRDRMTKLFF; cdr3_nt: TGCGCCAGCAGCCAAGACCGGGACAGGATGACAAAACTGTTTTTT
clone_size: few; j_call: TRBJ1-6; d_call: TRBD1; v_call: TRBV11-2; cdr3_aa: CASSTRQGKSPLHF; cdr3_nt: TGTGCCAGCAGCACCCGACAGGGTAAATCACCCCTCCACTTT
clone_size: many; j_call: TRBJ2-5; d_call: -; v_call: TRBV7-9; cdr3_aa: CASSLARSEETQYF; cdr3_nt: TGTGCCAGCAGCTTAGCGCGGTCAGAAGAGACCCAGTACTTC
clone_size: few; j_call: TRBJ1-1; d_call: -; v_call: TRBV5-1; cdr3_aa: CASRPLVGNTEAFF; cdr3_nt: TGCGCCAGCAGACCCCTTGTGGGAAACACTGAAGCTTTCTTT
clone_size: many; j_call: TRBJ1-1; d_call: -; v_call: TRBV5-5; cdr3_aa: CASSLVGSKAEAFF; cdr3_nt: TGTGCCAGCAGCTTGGTAGGGAGCAAAGCTGAAGCTTTCTTT
clone_size: few; j_call: TRBJ1-1; d_call: -; v_call: TRBV6-5; cdr3_aa: CASRPWTYDGTEAFF; cdr3_nt: TGTGCCAGCCGACCCTGGACGTACGACGGCACTGAAGCTTTCTTT
clone_size: many; j_call: TRBJ1-1; d_call: -; v_call: TRBV7-9; cdr3_aa: CASSPSGAFF; cdr3_nt: TGTGCCAGCAGCCCTTCCGGAGCTTTCTTT
clone_size: few; j_call: TRBJ1-5; d_call: -; v_call: TRBV2; cdr3_aa: CASSELRDQPQHF; cdr3_nt: TGTGCCAGCAGTGAGCTCAGGGATCAGCCCCAGCATTTT
clone_size: few; j_call: TRBJ1-2; d_call: -; v_call: TRBV10-3; cdr3_aa: CAISETPGQLYGYTF; cdr3_nt: TGTGCCATCAGTGAGACCCCCGGGCAGCTCTATGGCTACACCTTC
clone_size: medium-sized; j_call: TRBJ2-7; d_call: -; v_call: TRBV7-9; cdr3_aa: CASSPTYEQYF; cdr3_nt: TGTGCCAGCAGCCCGACCTACGAGCAGTACTTC
clone_size: many; j_call: TRBJ2-3; d_call: TRBD2; v_call: TRBV7-9; cdr3_aa: CASSLAYRGADTQYF; cdr3_nt: TGTGCCAGCAGCTTAGCGTACCGGGGGGCAGATACGCAGTATTTT
clone_size: -; j_call: TRBJ2-7; d_call: -; v_call: TRBV6-2/TRBV6-3; cdr3_aa: CASSWQGNSYEQYF; cdr3_nt: TGTGCCAGCAGTTGGCAGGGGAACTCCTACGAGCAGTACTTC